Given below is one T cell receptor (beta chain) in context. Its antigen is not identified. The record originates from a study of shared clonotypes between healthy human individuals. Genomic DNA belonging to each subset was distributed in equal measure over several immunoSEQ plates. Under the authors' procedure: Filtering differed for immunoSEQ, which gave only junction sequences without quality scores. The assay was immunoSEQ multiplex PCR, and TCRdb's table has in-frame clones only and misses some. V, J and clone size reflect that table, while D and trimming were determined from the DNA. This sample has approximately 95,000 clones, with approximately 61% found just once. Deletions cut 6 bases from V and 5 bases from J, with 8 bases between. CDR3 length: 10 residues. Germline CDR1 reads DFQATT; CDR2 reads SNEGSKA (reference sequence). Study-wide results and caveats: Naive subsets generally had larger estimated richness than memory subsets.

This clonotype was sampled from a man aged 25-45 years in good health. What was sequenced was memory CD8+ T cells sorted from blood. Noted subset: CD45RO+ cells pooled with CCR7-negative TemRA cells. The chain recombines TRBV20-1 with TRBJ2-7; D is undetermined. The CDR3 DNA is TGCAGTGCCTCATTCCACGAGCAGTACTTC. Protein: CSASFHEQYF.